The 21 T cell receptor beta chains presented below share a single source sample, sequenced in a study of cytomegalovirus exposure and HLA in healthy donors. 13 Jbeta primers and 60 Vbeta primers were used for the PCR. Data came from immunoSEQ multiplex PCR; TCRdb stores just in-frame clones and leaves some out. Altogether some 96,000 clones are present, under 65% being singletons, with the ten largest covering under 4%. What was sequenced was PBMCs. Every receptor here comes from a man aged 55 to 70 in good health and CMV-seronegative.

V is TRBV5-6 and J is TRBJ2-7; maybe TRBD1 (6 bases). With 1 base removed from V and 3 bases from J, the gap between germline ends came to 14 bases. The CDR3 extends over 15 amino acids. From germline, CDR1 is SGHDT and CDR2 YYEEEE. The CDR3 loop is CASSLYGDTHYEQYF. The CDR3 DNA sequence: TGTGCCAGCAGCTTGTATGGGGACACCCACTACGAGCAGTACTTC.

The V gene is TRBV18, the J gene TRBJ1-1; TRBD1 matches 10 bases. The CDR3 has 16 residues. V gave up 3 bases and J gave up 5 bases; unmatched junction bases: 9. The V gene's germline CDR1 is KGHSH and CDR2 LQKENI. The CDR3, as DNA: TGTGCCAGCTCACCGACAGGGGGCGATTCGCGGACTGAAGCTTTCTTT. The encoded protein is CASSPTGGDSRTEAFF.

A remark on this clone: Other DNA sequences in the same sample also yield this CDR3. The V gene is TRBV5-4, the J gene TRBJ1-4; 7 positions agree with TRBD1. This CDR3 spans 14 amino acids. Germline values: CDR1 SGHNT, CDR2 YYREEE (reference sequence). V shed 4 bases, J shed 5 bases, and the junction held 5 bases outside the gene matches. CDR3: CASSTGTVNEKLFF. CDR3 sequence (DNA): TGTGCCAGCAGCACCGGGACAGTAAATGAAAAACTGTTTTTT.

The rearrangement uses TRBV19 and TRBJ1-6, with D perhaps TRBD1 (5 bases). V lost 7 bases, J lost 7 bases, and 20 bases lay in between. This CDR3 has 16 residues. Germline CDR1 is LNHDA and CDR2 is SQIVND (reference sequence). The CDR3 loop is CASTPFSGVTNSPLHF. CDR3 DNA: TGTGCCAGTACTCCGTTTTCGGGGGTCACGAATTCACCCCTCCACTTT.

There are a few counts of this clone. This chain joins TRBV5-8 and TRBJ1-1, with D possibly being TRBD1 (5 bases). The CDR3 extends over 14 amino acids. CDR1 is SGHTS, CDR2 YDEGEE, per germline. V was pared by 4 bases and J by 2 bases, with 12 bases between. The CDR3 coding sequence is TGTGCCAGCAGCAGTCTCAGGGCTAACACTGAAGCTTTCTTT. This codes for CASSSLRANTEAFF.

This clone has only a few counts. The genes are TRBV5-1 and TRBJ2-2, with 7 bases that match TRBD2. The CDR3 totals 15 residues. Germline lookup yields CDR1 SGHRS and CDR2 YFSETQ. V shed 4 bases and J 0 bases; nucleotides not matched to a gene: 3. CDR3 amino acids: CASSHGLANTGELFF. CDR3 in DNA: TGCGCCAGCAGCCACGGACTAGCGAACACCGGGGAGCTGTTTTTT.

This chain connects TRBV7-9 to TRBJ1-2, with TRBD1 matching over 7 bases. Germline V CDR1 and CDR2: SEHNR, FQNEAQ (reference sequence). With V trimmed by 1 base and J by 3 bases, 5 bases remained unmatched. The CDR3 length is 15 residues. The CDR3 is CASSLEGAHYYGYTF. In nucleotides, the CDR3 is TGTGCCAGCAGCTTAGAGGGGGCGCATTACTATGGCTACACCTTC.

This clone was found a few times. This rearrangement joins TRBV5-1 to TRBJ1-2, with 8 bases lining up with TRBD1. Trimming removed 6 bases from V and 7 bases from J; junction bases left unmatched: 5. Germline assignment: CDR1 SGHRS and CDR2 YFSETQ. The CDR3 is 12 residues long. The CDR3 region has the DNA TGCGCCAGCACCGCGACAGGGGTTGGCTACACCTTC. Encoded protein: CASTATGVGYTF.

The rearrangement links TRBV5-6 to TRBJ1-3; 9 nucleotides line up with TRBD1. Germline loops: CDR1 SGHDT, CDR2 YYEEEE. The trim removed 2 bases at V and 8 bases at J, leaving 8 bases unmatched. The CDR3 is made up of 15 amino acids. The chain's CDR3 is CASSFTGTGIDTIYF. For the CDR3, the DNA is TGTGCCAGCAGCTTTACCGGGACAGGGATAGACACCATATATTTT.

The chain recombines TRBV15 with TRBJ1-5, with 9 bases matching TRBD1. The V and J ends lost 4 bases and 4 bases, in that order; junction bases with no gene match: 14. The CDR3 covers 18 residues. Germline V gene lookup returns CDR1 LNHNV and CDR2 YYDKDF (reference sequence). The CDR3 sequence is CATSNRNPGQGTNQPQHF. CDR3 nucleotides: TGTGCCACCAGCAACAGAAATCCGGGACAGGGAACAAATCAGCCCCAGCATTTT.

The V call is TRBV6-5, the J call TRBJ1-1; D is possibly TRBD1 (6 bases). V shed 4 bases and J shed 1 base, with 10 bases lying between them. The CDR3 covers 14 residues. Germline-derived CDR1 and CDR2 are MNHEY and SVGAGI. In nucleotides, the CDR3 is TGTGCCAGCAGTTCATTGGGGGCGAACACTGAAGCTTTCTTT. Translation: CASSSLGANTEAFF.

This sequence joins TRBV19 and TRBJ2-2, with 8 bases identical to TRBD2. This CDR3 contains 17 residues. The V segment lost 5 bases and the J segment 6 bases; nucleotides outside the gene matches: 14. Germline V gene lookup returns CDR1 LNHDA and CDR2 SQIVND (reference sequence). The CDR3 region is CASSLENKRGWAGELFF. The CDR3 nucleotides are TGTGCCAGTAGTCTCGAGAACAAGCGGGGGTGGGCCGGGGAGCTGTTTTTT.

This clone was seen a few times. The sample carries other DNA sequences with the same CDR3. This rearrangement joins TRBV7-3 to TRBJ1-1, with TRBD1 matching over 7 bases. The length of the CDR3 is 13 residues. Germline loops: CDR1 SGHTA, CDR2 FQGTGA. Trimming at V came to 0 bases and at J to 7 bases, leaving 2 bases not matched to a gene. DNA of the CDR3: TGTGCCAGCAGCTTAACCGGGGACAGTGAAGCTTTCTTT. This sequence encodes CASSLTGDSEAFF.

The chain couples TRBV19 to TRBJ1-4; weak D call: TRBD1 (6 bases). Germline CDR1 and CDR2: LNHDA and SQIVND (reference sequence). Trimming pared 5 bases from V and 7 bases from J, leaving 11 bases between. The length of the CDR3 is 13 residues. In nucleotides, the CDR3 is TGTGCCAGTAGTGAGGGGGTCGGTGAAAAACTGTTTTTT. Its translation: CASSEGVGEKLFF.

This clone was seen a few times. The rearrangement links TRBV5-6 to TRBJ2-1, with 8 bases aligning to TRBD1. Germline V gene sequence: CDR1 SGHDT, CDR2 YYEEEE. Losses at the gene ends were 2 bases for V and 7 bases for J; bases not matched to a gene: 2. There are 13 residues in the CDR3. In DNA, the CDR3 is TGTGCCAGCAGCTTAGACAGGGGTAATGAGCAGTTCTTC. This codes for CASSLDRGNEQFF.

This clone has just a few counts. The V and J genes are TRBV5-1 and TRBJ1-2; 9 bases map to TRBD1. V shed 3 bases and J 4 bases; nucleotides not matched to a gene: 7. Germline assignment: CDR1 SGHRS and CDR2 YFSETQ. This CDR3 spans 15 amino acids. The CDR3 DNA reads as TGCGCCAGCAGCTACACAGGGGGCGCGGGCTATGGCTACACCTTC. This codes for CASSYTGGAGYGYTF.

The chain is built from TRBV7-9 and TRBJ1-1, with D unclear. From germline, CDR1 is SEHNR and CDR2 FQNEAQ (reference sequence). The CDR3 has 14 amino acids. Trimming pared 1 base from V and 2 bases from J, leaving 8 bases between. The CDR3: CASSLDIINTEAFF. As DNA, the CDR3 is TGTGCCAGCAGCTTAGACATAATCAACACTGAAGCTTTCTTT.

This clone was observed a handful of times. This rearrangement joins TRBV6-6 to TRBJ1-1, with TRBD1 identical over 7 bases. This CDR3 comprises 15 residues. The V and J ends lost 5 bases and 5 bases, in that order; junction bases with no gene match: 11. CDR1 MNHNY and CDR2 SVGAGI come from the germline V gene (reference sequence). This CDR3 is CASSPGQKGATEAFF. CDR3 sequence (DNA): TGTGCCAGCAGTCCCGGGCAAAAGGGGGCTACTGAAGCTTTCTTT.

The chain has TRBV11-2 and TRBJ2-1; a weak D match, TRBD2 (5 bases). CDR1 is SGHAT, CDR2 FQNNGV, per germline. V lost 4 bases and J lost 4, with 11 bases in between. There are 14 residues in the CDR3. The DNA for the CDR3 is TGTGCCAGCAGCTGGGGAGACTCTTACAATGAGCAGTTCTTC. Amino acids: CASSWGDSYNEQFF.

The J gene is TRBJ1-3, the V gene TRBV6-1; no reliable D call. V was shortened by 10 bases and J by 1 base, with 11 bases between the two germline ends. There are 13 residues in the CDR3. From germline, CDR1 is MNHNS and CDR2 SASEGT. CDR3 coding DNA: TGTGCCACAAGCCCCCTTTCTGGAAACACCATATATTTT. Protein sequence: CATSPLSGNTIYF.

The CDR3 DNA reads TGTGCCAGCAGTCTTAGCGGAAGCACAGATACGCAGTATTTT. Its translation: CASSLSGSTDTQYF. The chain has TRBV9 and TRBJ2-3, with D possibly TRBD2 on 6 matching bases. The CDR3 is 14 residues long. Germline values: CDR1 SGDLS, CDR2 YYNGEE. Trimming took 5 bases from V and 0 from J, leaving 10 bases between them. Together with reference TRBV9 and TRBJ2-3, the CDR3 gives the full variable domain: DSGVTQTPKHLITATGQRVTLRCSPRSGDLSVYWYQQSLDQGLQFLIQYYNGEERAKGNILERFSAQQFPDLHSELNLSSLELGDSALYFCASSLSGSTDTQYFGPGTRLTVL.